The 15 T cell receptor beta chains below come from one sample, sequenced in a study of blood T cell repertoires in COVID-19. Only in-frame clones appear in the TCRdb table, and some are missing; sequencing was by immunoSEQ multiplex PCR. The sample has around 250,000 clones; approximately 90% are singletons. Sample: PBMCs or T cells enriched from blood (not recorded which). The receptor set was obtained from a woman aged 25 to 39 with acute COVID-19.

V usage is TRBV14 and J usage is TRBJ1-2; a weak D match, TRBD1 (6 bases). Germline V lookup: CDR1 SGHDN, CDR2 FVKESK. The CDR3 runs to 13 residues. Trimming left V 5 bases short and J 4 bases short, with 11 bases between. CDR3 coding DNA: TGTGCCAGCAGCTATACAGGGACCTATGGCTACACCTTC. Translating it yields CASSYTGTYGYTF.

The chain combines TRBV29-1 with TRBJ1-4; 8 bases are a match to TRBD1. Germline values: CDR1 SQVTM, CDR2 ANQGSEA. Trimming took 7 bases from V and 3 from J; bases not matched to a gene: 7. The CDR3 length is 14 residues. The CDR3 protein is CSATPQGANEKLFF. The CDR3 coding sequence is TGCAGCGCCACCCCACAGGGGGCTAATGAAAAACTGTTTTTT.

The CDR3 protein is CASSRQVDQPQHF. The CDR3 DNA reads TGTGCCAGCAGCCGACAAGTTGATCAGCCCCAGCATTTT. J is TRBJ1-5 and V is TRBV3-1 (or the pseudogene TRBV3-2); no firm D call. There are 13 residues in the CDR3. Germline V gene sequence: CDR1 LGHDT, CDR2 YNNKEL (reference sequence). Trimming removed 4 bases from V and 5 bases from J, with 9 bases in between.

J is TRBJ2-1 and V is TRBV24-1; the match to TRBD2 covers 15 bases. Germline V gives CDR1 KGHDR, CDR2 SFDVKD. The ends lost 2 bases at V and 7 bases at J; junction bases unmatched: 5. CDR3 length equals 17 residues. The CDR3 spells CATSDSRTSGRGNEQFF. The CDR3 coding sequence is TGTGCCACCAGTGATTCTCGGACTAGCGGGAGGGGTAATGAGCAGTTCTTC.

This chain uses TRBV11-3 with TRBJ2-7; TRBD2 aligns across 14 bases. The ends lost 4 bases at V and 7 bases at J; junction bases unmatched: 9. The V gene's germline CDR1 is SGHNT and CDR2 YENEEA. CDR3 length: 16 amino acids. CDR3 in DNA: TGTGCCAGCAGCTCCCGACTAGCGGGAGGGACAGAGGAGCAGTACTTC. Translated, it gives CASSSRLAGGTEEQYF. The full variable domain, with the rest looked up from reference TRBV11-3 and TRBJ2-7, is EAGVVQSPRYKIIEKKQPVAFWCNPISGHNTLYWYLQNLGQGPELLIRYENEEAVDDSQLPKDRFSAERLKGVDSTLKIQPAELGDSAVYLCASSSRLAGGTEEQYFGPGTRLTVT.

The chain has TRBV28 and TRBJ1-1; the D is unclear. Deletions cut 7 bases from V and 4 bases from J, with 10 bases between. Germline CDR1 reads MDHEN; CDR2 reads SYDVKM. This CDR3 has 12 residues. The CDR3 DNA sequence: TGTGCCAGCACCTTCTCCGGCACTGAAGCTTTCTTT. It is translated as CASTFSGTEAFF.

The chain has TRBV24-1 and TRBJ2-1; D is possibly TRBD2 (6 bases). Per germline, CDR1 KGHDR and CDR2 SFDVKD. Trimming removed 1 base from V and 0 bases from J, with 15 bases in between. The CDR3 has 18 residues. The CDR3 here is CATSDLGPAGNSYNEQFF. CDR3 DNA sequence: TGTGCCACCAGTGATTTAGGGCCAGCGGGTAACTCCTACAATGAGCAGTTCTTC.

The chain couples TRBV9 to TRBJ2-7; possibly TRBD1 for D (6 bases). The CDR3 loop spans 15 amino acids. The germline V and J ends were trimmed by 0 bases and 3 bases, with 13 bases remaining between them. Looked up from germline, CDR1 is SGDLS and CDR2 is YYNGEE. The CDR3 loop reads CASSVDLDRYYEQYF. CDR3 nucleotide sequence: TGTGCCAGCAGCGTAGATCTCGACAGGTACTACGAGCAGTACTTC.

This clone was found once. At one boundary the junction diverges from the germline segment, which might be a read error. CDR3 region: CASSIDRYGPDAFF. CDR3 coding DNA: TGTGCCAGCAGCATCGACAGGTACGGCCCTGATGCTTTCTTT. This chain joins TRBV5-6 and TRBJ1-1, with D possibly being TRBD1 (6 bases). Per germline, CDR1 SGHDT and CDR2 YYEEEE. The CDR3 sequence is 14 residues long.

J is TRBJ2-5 and V is TRBV3-1 (or the pseudogene TRBV3-2), with 14 bases lining up with TRBD2. The CDR3 totals 16 residues. The J segment lost 7 bases and the V segment lost 6 bases, leaving 10 bases of the junction unmatched. CDR1 and CDR2 from the germline V gene are LGHDT and YNNKEL (reference sequence). The CDR3 is CASSTRGLAGEGTQYF. CDR3 bases: TGTGCCAGCAGTACCCGGGGACTAGCGGGAGAGGGGACCCAGTACTTC.

The chain uses TRBV7-9 and TRBJ1-6, with 9 bases matching TRBD1. The CDR3 consists of 16 residues. CDR1 and CDR2 (germline): SEHNR, FQNEAQ (reference sequence). With V trimmed by 4 bases and J by 5 bases, 6 bases remained unmatched. Here the CDR3 reads CASSSTGGANNSPLHF. The CDR3 nucleotides read TGTGCCAGCAGCTCAACAGGGGGCGCGAATAATTCACCCCTCCACTTT. Full variable domain (rest looked up from reference TRBV7-9 and TRBJ1-6): DTGVSQNPRHKITKRGQNVTFRCDPISEHNRLYWYRQTLGQGPEFLTYFQNEAQLEKSRLLSDRFSAERPKGSFSTLEIQRTEQGDSAMYLCASSSTGGANNSPLHFGNGTRLTVT.

The chain couples TRBV19 to TRBJ1-2; D might be TRBD1 (6 bases). Germline CDR1 LNHDA, CDR2 SQIVND (reference sequence). Trimming stripped 4 bases from V and 4 bases from J, with 13 bases between. This CDR3 region has 14 residues. CDR3 nucleotide sequence: TGTGCCAGTAGTACTCGGGACATTCCCTATGGCTACACCTTC. It translates to CASSTRDIPYGYTF.

This sequence joins TRBV3-1 (or the pseudogene TRBV3-2) and TRBJ1-4; no clear D. The V gene lost 6 bases and the J gene lost 4 bases, with 18 bases spanning the gap. In germline, CDR1 is LGHDT, CDR2 YNNKEL (reference sequence). CDR3 length: 16 residues. CDR3 coding DNA: TGTGCCAGCAGATCGACGGGGTCCGGAGGTAATGAAAAACTGTTTTTT. Its protein product is CASRSTGSGGNEKLFF.

This chain connects TRBV20-1 to TRBJ2-5, with D possibly TRBD2 on 5 matching bases. The V end was cut by 6 bases, the J end by 5 bases, with 10 bases between. From germline, CDR1 is DFQATT and CDR2 SNEGSKA (reference sequence). This CDR3 comprises 11 residues. The CDR3 protein is CSAGRGETQYF. The CDR3 DNA follows: TGCAGTGCAGGGAGAGGGGAGACCCAGTACTTC.

V is TRBV28 and J is TRBJ2-7; 8 nucleotides match TRBD2. Germline loops: CDR1 MDHEN, CDR2 SYDVKM. The trim removed 0 bases at V and 0 bases at J, leaving 1 base unmatched. The CDR3 runs 15 residues. The CDR3 coding sequence is TGTGCCAGCAGTTTATGGAGCGGGAGCTCCTACGAGCAGTACTTC. Translation: CASSLWSGSSYEQYF.